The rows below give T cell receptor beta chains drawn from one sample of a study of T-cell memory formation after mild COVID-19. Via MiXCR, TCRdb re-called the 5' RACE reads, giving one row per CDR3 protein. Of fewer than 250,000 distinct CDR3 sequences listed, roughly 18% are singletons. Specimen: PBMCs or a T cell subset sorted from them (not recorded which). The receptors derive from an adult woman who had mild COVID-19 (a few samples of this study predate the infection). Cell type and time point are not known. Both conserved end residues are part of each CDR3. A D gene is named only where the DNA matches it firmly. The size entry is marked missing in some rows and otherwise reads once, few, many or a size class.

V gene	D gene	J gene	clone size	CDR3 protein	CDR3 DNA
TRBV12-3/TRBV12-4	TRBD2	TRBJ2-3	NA	CASSLSLAEDTQYF	TGTGCCAGCAGTTTAAGCCTAGCGGAGGATACGCAGTATTTT
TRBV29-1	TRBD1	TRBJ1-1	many	CSAYRGQEAFF	TGCAGCGCATACAGGGGGCAGGAAGCTTTCTTT
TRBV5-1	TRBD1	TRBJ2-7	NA	CASSRTGVRYEQYF	TGCGCCAGCAGCAGGACAGGGGTGCGCTACGAGCAGTACTTC
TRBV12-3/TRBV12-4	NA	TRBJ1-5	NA	CASSLGTGPSHF	TGTGCCAGCAGTTTGGGCACAGGGCCCTCTCATTTT
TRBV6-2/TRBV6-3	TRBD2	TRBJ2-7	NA	CASSYAGTSGRSYEQYF	TGTGCCAGCAGTTACGCCGGGACTAGCGGGAGGTCGTACGAGCAGTACTTC
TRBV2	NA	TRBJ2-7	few	CASSIRGSSYEQYF	TGTGCCAGCAGTATTCGGGGGAGCTCCTACGAGCAGTACTTC
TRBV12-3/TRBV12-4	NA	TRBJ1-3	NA	CASSSALKAGNTIYF	TGTGCCAGCAGTTCCGCGTTGAAGGCTGGAAACACCATATATTTT
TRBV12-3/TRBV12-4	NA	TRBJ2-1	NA	CASSLGLAHEQFF	TGTGCCAGCAGCTTGGGACTGGCACATGAGCAGTTCTTC
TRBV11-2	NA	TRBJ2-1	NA	CASSLVRVEQFF	TGTGCCAGCAGCTTAGTCCGGGTTGAGCAGTTCTTC
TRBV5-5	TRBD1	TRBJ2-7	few	CASSLGPRGLGYEQYF	TGTGCCAGCAGCTTGGGTCCCAGGGGGCTTGGCTACGAGCAGTACTTC
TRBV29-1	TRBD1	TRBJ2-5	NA	CSVAGTARETQYF	TGCAGCGTTGCAGGGACAGCTAGAGAGACCCAGTACTTC
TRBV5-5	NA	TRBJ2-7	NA	CASSLEGFEQYF	TGTGCCAGCAGCTTGGAAGGGTTCGAGCAGTACTTC
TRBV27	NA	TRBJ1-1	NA	CASSRRAPGTEAFF	TGTGCCAGCAGTAGACGGGCCCCAGGCACTGAAGCTTTCTTT
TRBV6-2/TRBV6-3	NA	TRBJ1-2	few	CASSYPGKGYTF	TGTGCCAGCAGCTACCCGGGGAAAGGCTACACCTTC
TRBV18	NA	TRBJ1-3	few	CASSPNSGLGGNTIYF	TGTGCCAGCTCACCAAATTCGGGGCTCGGTGGAAACACCATATATTTT
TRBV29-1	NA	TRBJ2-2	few	CSVSGTANTGELFF	TGCAGCGTTTCCGGGACCGCGAACACCGGGGAGCTGTTTTTT
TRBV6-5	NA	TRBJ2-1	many	CASNTAGGNEQFF	TGTGCCAGCAATACAGCCGGTGGCAATGAGCAGTTCTTC
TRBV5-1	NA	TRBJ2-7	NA	CASRQAGGYEQYF	TGCGCCAGCAGACAGGCGGGCGGCTACGAGCAGTACTTC
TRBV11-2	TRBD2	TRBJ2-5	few	CASSLPTSGVVETQYF	TGTGCCAGCAGCTTACCTACCAGCGGGGTAGTTGAGACCCAGTACTTC
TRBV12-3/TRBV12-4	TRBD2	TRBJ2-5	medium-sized	CASSSGTSWTQYF	TGTGCCAGCAGTTCCGGGACTAGTTGGACCCAGTACTTC
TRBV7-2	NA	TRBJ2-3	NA	CASSLVRGGVDTQYF	TGTGCCAGCAGCTTAGTCCGTGGGGGAGTAGATACGCAGTATTTT
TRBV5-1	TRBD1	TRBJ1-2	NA	CASSDGQGSGYGYTF	TGCGCCAGCAGCGACGGACAGGGTTCTGGCTATGGCTACACCTTC
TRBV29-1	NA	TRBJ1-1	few	CSTRESPNTEAFF	TGCAGTACTAGGGAATCACCGAACACTGAAGCTTTCTTT
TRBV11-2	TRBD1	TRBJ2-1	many	CASSSGTANEQFF	TGTGCCAGCAGCTCTGGGACAGCTAATGAGCAGTTCTTC
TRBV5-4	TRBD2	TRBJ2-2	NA	CASSRGGENTGELFF	TGTGCCAGCAGTCGCGGGGGGGAGAACACCGGGGAGCTGTTTTTT
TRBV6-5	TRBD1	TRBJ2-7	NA	CASRFDRGKTYEQYF	TGTGCCAGCAGGTTCGACAGGGGGAAAACCTACGAGCAGTACTTC
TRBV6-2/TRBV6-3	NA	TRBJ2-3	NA	CASSYSGSGGRTDTQYF	TGTGCCAGCAGTTACTCTGGCAGCGGAGGGCGCACAGATACGCAGTATTTT
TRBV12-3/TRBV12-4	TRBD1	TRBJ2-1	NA	CASRFGQGRENNEQFF	TGTGCCAGCAGATTCGGACAGGGCCGGGAGAACAATGAGCAGTTCTTC
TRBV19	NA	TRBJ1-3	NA	CASSTPNVGLGNTIYF	TGTGCCAGTAGTACCCCAAACGTAGGATTGGGAAACACCATATATTTT
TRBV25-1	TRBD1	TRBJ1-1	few	CASSLQGVGKAFF	TGTGCCAGCTCCCTTCAGGGGGTAGGGAAGGCTTTCTTT
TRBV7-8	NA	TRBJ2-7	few	CASSWGPTDSYEQYF	TGTGCCAGCAGCTGGGGCCCGACGGACTCCTACGAGCAGTACTTC
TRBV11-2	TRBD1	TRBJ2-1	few	CASSPRRGQGYNEQFF	TGTGCCAGCAGCCCGCGGCGGGGACAGGGCTACAATGAGCAGTTCTTC
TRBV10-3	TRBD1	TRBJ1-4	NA	CAISKDRGPEKLFF	TGTGCCATCAGCAAGGACAGGGGGCCGGAAAAACTGTTTTTT
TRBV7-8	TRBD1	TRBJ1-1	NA	CASSFRQGVPNTEAFF	TGTGCCAGCAGCTTTCGACAGGGGGTACCCAACACTGAAGCTTTCTTT
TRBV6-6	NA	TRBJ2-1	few	CASSHNSPFEQFF	TGTGCCAGCAGCCACAATTCCCCATTTGAGCAGTTCTTC
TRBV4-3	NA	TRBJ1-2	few	CASSQAHGVNYGYTF	TGCGCCAGCAGCCAAGCCCACGGGGTCAACTATGGCTACACCTTC
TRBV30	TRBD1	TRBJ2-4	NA	CAWSRGTGENIQYF	TGTGCCTGGAGTCGGGGGACAGGGGAAAACATTCAGTACTTC
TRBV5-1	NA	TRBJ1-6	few	CASSFSAREFGSPLHF	TGCGCCAGCAGCTTTTCTGCCCGGGAATTTGGATCACCCCTCCACTTT
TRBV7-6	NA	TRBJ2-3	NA	CASSFEGGTLQTDTQYF	TGTGCCAGCAGCTTTGAGGGTGGGACACTCCAGACGGATACGCAGTATTTT
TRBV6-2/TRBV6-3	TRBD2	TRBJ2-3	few	CASNAGDPTGTQYF	TGTGCCAGCAACGCGGGAGACCCCACTGGGACGCAGTATTTT
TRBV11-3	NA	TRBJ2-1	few	CASSRRDDEQFF	TGTGCCAGCAGCCGCCGGGACGATGAGCAGTTCTTC
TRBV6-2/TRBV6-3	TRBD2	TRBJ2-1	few	CASSYLGLAGGYDNEQFF	TGTGCCAGCAGTTACTTGGGACTAGCGGGAGGTTACGACAATGAGCAGTTCTTC
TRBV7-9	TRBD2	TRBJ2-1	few	CASSLRASGGEQFF	TGTGCCAGCAGCTTAAGGGCTAGCGGCGGGGAGCAGTTCTTC
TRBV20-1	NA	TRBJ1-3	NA	CSARERYGDSGNTIYF	TGCAGTGCTAGGGAGAGATACGGGGACTCTGGAAACACCATATATTTT
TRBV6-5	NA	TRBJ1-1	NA	CASSSPDRLNTEAFF	TGTGCCAGCAGTTCCCCGGACAGATTGAACACTGAAGCTTTCTTT
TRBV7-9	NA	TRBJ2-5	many	CASSLAGGDTAAQYF	TGTGCCAGCAGCTTAGCGGGGGGGGACACCGCGGCCCAGTACTTC
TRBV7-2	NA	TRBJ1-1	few	CASSPSGQNTEAFF	TGTGCCAGCAGCCCCTCCGGACAGAACACTGAAGCTTTCTTT
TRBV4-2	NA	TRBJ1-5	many	CASSPMGTGQPQHF	TGTGCCAGCAGCCCCATGGGGACGGGTCAGCCCCAGCATTTT
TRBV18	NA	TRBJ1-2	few	CASSPSRDSVYTF	TGTGCCAGCTCACCATCCCGGGACTCTGTCTACACCTTC
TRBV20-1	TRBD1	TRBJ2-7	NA	CSARDRDRSYEQYF	TGCAGTGCTAGAGACCGGGACAGGTCTTACGAGCAGTACTTC
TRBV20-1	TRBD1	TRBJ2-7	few	CSAGTGPPYEQYF	TGCAGTGCCGGGACAGGTCCCCCCTACGAGCAGTACTTC
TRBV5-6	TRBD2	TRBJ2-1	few	CASSSGLAAYNEQFF	TGTGCCAGCAGCTCGGGACTAGCAGCCTACAATGAGCAGTTCTTC